The 4 T cell receptor beta chains below were found in one sample sequenced in a study of T cell repertoires in cytomegalovirus infection. One entry per CDR3 protein, called by TCRdb with MiXCR from the reads. This table has 290,000 or so distinct CDR3 sequences, approximately 8.9% appearing once. Material: PBMCs. The receptors were sampled from a human donor in good health (CMV status not recorded). Some clones in this sample may be carry-over from other donors' samples.

Many counts were recorded for this clonotype. The V call is TRBV4-1, the J call TRBJ2-1; D not resolved. The CDR3 is 13 residues long. Trimming left V 1 base short and J 2 bases short, with 3 bases between. Germline V lookup: CDR1 MGHRA, CDR2 YSYEKL. CDR3 protein: CASSQGAYNEQFF. Written as DNA, the CDR3 is TGCGCCAGCAGCCAAGGGGCCTACAATGAGCAGTTCTTC.

This clonotype has ten or more counts. The rearrangement uses TRBV12-3 or TRBV12-4 and TRBJ1-4; 7 nucleotides agree with TRBD1. V lost 7 bases to trimming and J lost 0 bases; unmatched junction nucleotides: 5. The CDR3 extends over 15 amino acids. CDR3 bases: TGTGCCAGCAAAGGGGGCCCTGCAACTAATGAAAAACTGTTTTTT. This encodes CASKGGPATNEKLFF.

This clonotype was observed many times. The chain recombines TRBV6-1 with TRBJ2-5; TRBD1 matches 9 bases. The length of the CDR3 is 16 residues. Losses at the gene ends were 6 bases for V and 4 bases for J; bases not matched to a gene: 12. The germline gives CDR1 MNHNS, CDR2 SASEGT. The CDR3 sequence is CASSPTGGIEGETQYF. CDR3 DNA: TGTGCCAGCAGCCCGACAGGGGGAATCGAAGGAGAGACCCAGTACTTC.

This clonotype was recorded at least ten times. This chain joins TRBV14 and TRBJ2-7, with 7 bases aligning to TRBD1. Per the germline V gene, CDR1 is SGHDN and CDR2 is FVKESK. The junction had 4 bases not matched to a gene; V was cut back by 1 base and J by 7 bases. The CDR3 is 13 residues long. The CDR3 region has the DNA TGTGCCAGCAGCCAAGTGACAGGGCAGGAGCAGTACGTC. Amino acids: CASSQVTGQEQYV.